This TCR beta chain was documented in a study of blood T cell repertoires in COVID-19. The overall study: Samples came from the United States, Italy and Spain, spanning acute and convalescent COVID-19. Nucleic acid was either cDNA or gDNA, and it came from T cells, B-cell-depleted T cells, or PBMCs.

Original methodology: Amplifying reference gene primers gave estimates of nucleated cell counts. Profiling relied on immunoSEQ multiplex PCR, and the TCRdb table lists in-frame clones only, not all of them. V and J calls and clone size are given by that table; D and trimming were obtained from the DNA. Seen here are around 120,000 clones, approximately 87% observed once, and the top ten hold 6% to 9.5%. This TCR derives from a man between 70 and 80 years old who had recovered from COVID-19. Sequences were obtained from peripheral blood.

The CDR3 DNA sequence: TGTGCCAGCAGCTTACGTCGGCGGCTGCACTCTGGGGCCAACGTCCTGACTTTC. Protein product: CASSLRRRLHSGANVLTF. The gene calls are TRBV7-2 and TRBJ2-6; D not certain. There are 18 residues in the CDR3. V lost 2 bases and J 0 bases, leaving 14 bases between the germline ends. Germline V gene lookup returns CDR1 SGHTA and CDR2 FQGNSA.